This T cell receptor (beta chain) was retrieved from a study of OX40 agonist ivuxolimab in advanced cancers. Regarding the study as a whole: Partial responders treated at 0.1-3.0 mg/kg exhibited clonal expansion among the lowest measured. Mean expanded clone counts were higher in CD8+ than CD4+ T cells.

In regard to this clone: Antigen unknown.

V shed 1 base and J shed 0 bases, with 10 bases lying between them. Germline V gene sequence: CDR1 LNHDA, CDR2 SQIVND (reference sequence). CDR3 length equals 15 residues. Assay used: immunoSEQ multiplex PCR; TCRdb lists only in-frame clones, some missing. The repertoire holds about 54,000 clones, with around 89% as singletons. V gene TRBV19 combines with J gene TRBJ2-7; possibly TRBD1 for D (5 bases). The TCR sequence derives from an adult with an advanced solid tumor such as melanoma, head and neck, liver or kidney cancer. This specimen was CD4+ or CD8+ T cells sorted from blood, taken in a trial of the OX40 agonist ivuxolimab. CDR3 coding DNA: TGTGCCAGTAGTATAGCAAGGACACCCTCCTACGAGCAGTACTTC. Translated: CASSIARTPSYEQYF.